Detailed here is one T cell receptor (beta chain). These data are taken from a study of control samples from healthy donors and cancer patients. CDR3 length: 16 amino acids. CDR1 MNHEY and CDR2 SVGAGI come from the germline V gene. V shed 2 bases and J 3 bases; nucleotides not matched to a gene: 6. The data were produced by immunoSEQ multiplex PCR, yet TCRdb's version contains in-frame clones alone and is incomplete. Here the sample spans approximately 88,000 clones, about nine tenths being singletons. Source material: blood. The V call is TRBV6-5, the J call TRBJ2-7; TRBD2 aligns across 11 bases. The TCR originated in a woman in her 30s in good health. CDR3 loop: CASSYGGTSGYYEQYF. CDR3 nucleotides: TGTGCCAGCAGTTACGGGGGGACTAGCGGATACTACGAGCAGTACTTC.